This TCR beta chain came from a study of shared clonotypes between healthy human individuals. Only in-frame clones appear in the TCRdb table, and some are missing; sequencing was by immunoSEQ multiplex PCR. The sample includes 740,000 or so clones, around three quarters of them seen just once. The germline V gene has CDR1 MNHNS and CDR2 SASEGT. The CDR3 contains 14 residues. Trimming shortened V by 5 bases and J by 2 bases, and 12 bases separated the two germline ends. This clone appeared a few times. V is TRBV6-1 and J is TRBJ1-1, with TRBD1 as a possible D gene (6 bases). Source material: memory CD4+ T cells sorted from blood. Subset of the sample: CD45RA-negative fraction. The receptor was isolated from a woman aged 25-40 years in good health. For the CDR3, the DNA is TGTGCCAGCAGTAACATACAGGGTAACACTGAAGCTTTCTTT. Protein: CASSNIQGNTEAFF.